This is a list of T cell receptor beta chains from one sample in a study of blood T cell repertoires in COVID-19. Here immunoSEQ multiplex PCR was the method, and the copy in TCRdb shows in-frame clones only, minus some. Of approximately 69,000 clones detected, about 82% appear once; the ten largest clones hold 1.8%. Sequencing used peripheral blood. The receptors were sampled from a woman in her fifties or sixties with acute or convalescent COVID-19. The CDR3 runs from the conserved cysteine through the conserved F or W. The order of the fields is J gene, clone size, V gene, D gene, CDR3 DNA, CDR3 protein. A D gene is named only where the DNA matches it firmly. Clone size is shown for a subset of rows, as once, few, many or a class of expanded clone.

TRBJ2-3 - TRBV7-3 - TGTGCCAGCAGCTTTAGCGGCACTAGCACAGATACGCAGTATTTT CASSFSGTSTDTQYF
TRBJ1-2 - TRBV30 TRBD1 TGTGCCTGGAGTTCCTCGGGACAGATTTATGGCTACACCTTC CAWSSSGQIYGYTF
TRBJ1-3 - TRBV11-2 TRBD1 TGTGCCAGCAGCTTAAGTCAGGGGGTTATTCTCTCTGGAAACACCATATATTTT CASSLSQGVILSGNTIYF
TRBJ2-1 - TRBV7-2 TRBD2 TGTGCCAGCAGCCTGACTAGCGGGGGGTTGAATGAGCAGTTCTTC CASSLTSGGLNEQFF
TRBJ1-2 - TRBV28 - TGTGCCAGCAGTTTCCTAGATCCTCCGGGCTACACCTTC CASSFLDPPGYTF
TRBJ2-7 - TRBV5-1 TRBD1 TGCGCCAGCAGCTTGGGACAGGGGGCGGAAGAGCAGTACTTC CASSLGQGAEEQYF
TRBJ2-3 - TRBV5-1 - TGCGCCAGCAGCCGGGGAGGAGGAAGTAAATACACAGATACGCAGTATTTT CASSRGGGSKYTDTQYF
TRBJ1-5 - TRBV6-1 - TGTGCCAGCAGTGAAGTAGCAGGGGCATCTCAGCCCCAGCATTTT CASSEVAGASQPQHF
TRBJ1-4 - TRBV28 - TGTGCCAGCAGCTTCTCAGAGGGAACTAATGAAAAACTGTTTTTT CASSFSEGTNEKLFF
TRBJ1-1 few TRBV28 - TGTGCCAGCGGGGGGAGCCCGGATACTGAAGCTTTCTTT CASGGSPDTEAFF
TRBJ2-1 - TRBV29-1 - TGCAGCGGGGGTTTTAGGGGGACCTCCTACAATGAGCAGTTCTTC CSGGFRGTSYNEQFF
TRBJ1-2 - TRBV2 - TGTGCCAGCACCCAACAGGCCGGGGGGCATGGCTACACCTTC CASTQQAGGHGYTF
TRBJ1-6 - TRBV5-1 TRBD1 TGCGCCAGCACCGAGCAGGGGACAGGGGTTAATTCACCCCTCCACTTT CASTEQGTGVNSPLHF
TRBJ1-5 medium-sized TRBV6-6 - TGTGCCAGCAATTATCAGGAGACAAGCGGGCCCCAGCATTTT CASNYQETSGPQHF
TRBJ1-6 - TRBV27 TRBD1 TGTGCCAGCAGCCCACAGGGGATTAACCGGGATTCACCCCTCCACTTT CASSPQGINRDSPLHF
TRBJ2-7 - TRBV15 TRBD2 TGTGCCACTACTAGCGGGCCCTCCTACGAGCAGTACTTC CATTSGPSYEQYF
TRBJ2-2 - TRBV5-8 - TGTGCCAGCAGCTTGAGAACAGGGAAGCGGGAGCTGTTTTTT CASSLRTGKRELFF
TRBJ1-4 - TRBV7-9 - TGTGCCAGCAGCTTAGGCGGCAGAAAGAATGAAAAACTGTTTTTT CASSLGGRKNEKLFF
TRBJ2-3 - TRBV4-1 TRBD2 TGCGCCAGCAGCCACTCCGGGACTAGTAGGGCAGATACGCAGTATTTT CASSHSGTSRADTQYF
TRBJ2-3 - TRBV24-1 - TGTGCCACCAGTGAGGGCGTGGCAGATACGCAGTATTTT CATSEGVADTQYF
TRBJ1-2 - TRBV5-1 TRBD1 TGCGCCAGCAGCCAGGGACAGGGAATCTATGGCTACACCTTC CASSQGQGIYGYTF
TRBJ2-7 - TRBV29-1 - TGCAGCGTCCGTGGACACAAATACGAGCAGTACTTC CSVRGHKYEQYF
TRBJ2-3 - TRBV7-2 TRBD2 TGTGCCAGCAGCTTATCCGCGGGGGGGCAAACCTCGCAGTATTTT CASSLSAGGQTSQYF
TRBJ2-1 - TRBV5-5 TRBD2 TGTGCCAGCAGCTTAGGACTAGCGGGCTTCAATGAGCAGTTCTTC CASSLGLAGFNEQFF
TRBJ2-3 - TRBV27 TRBD2 TGTGCCAGCAGTCCGAACCCAGGCGGGGGACCCCCAGATACGCAGTATTTT CASSPNPGGGPPDTQYF
TRBJ1-1 - TRBV27 - TGTGCCAGCAGCCAAAACCGGGTGATGAACACTGAAGCTTTCTTT CASSQNRVMNTEAFF
TRBJ1-5 few TRBV15 - TGTGCCACCAGCAGAGGAGGGGGGGAAGGTCAGCCCCAGCATTTT CATSRGGGEGQPQHF
TRBJ1-1 - TRBV4-1 - TGCGCCAGCAGCCAAGCCAGGGACACTGAAGCTTTCTTT CASSQARDTEAFF